This TCR beta chain originates from a study of shared clonotypes between healthy human individuals. This clone was detected only a few times. This CDR3 is 17 amino acids long. Germline V CDR1 and CDR2: KGHSH, LQKENI. V lost 3 bases to trimming and J lost 0 bases; unmatched junction nucleotides: 8. Assay: immunoSEQ multiplex PCR; the TCRdb copy retains only in-frame clones and omits some. The table shows millions of clones, with around 94% occurring only once. Sequencing used naive CD4+ T cells sorted from blood. The sample's subset: CD45RA+ positively selected. This clonotype was sampled from a man between 18 and 29 years old in good health. This chain links TRBV18 with TRBJ2-1; 7 bases align to TRBD2. The CDR3 sequence is CASSPPLRGSSYNEQFF. The DNA for the CDR3 is TGTGCCAGCTCACCTCCGTTGCGGGGGAGCTCCTACAATGAGCAGTTCTTC.